Only a few counts were recorded for the clone carrying this TCR beta chain. Germline V gene data show CDR1 as MNHEY and CDR2 as SVGEGT. The CDR3 is 16 residues long. V lost 7 bases and J lost 2, with 17 bases in between. The sample belongs to a study of blood T cells in healthy people across ages. For the second PCR, which ran for roughly 6 to 12 cycles, a sample-barcoded 5' primer and a J-beta primer mix were used. Using its own MiXCR run on the 5' RACE reads, TCRdb lists one record per CDR3 protein. The data contain hundreds of thousands of distinct CDR3 sequences, 40% to 50% of them singletons. The chain has TRBV6-2 or TRBV6-3 and TRBJ1-4; D unclear. The sequence derives from a man between 60 and 75 years old in good health. The sequenced material came from blood. The CDR3, as DNA: TGTGCCAGCACCCCCGAGGAGGACGTGACTAATGAAAAACTGTTTTTT. Translation: CASTPEEDVTNEKLFF.